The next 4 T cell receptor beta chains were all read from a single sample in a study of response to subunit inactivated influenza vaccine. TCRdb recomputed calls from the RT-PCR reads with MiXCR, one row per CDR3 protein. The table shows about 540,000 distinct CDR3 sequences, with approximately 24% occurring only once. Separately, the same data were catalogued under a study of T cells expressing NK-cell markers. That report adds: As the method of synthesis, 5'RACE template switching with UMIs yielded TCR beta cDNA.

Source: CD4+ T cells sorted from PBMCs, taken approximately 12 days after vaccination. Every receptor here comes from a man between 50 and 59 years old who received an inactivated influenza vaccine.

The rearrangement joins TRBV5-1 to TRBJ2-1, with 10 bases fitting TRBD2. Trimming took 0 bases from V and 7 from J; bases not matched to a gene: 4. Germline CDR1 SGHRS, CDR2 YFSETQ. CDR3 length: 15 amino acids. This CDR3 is CASSLGAGGYNEQFF. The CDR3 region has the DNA TGCGCCAGCAGCTTGGGAGCGGGAGGGTATAATGAGCAGTTCTTC.

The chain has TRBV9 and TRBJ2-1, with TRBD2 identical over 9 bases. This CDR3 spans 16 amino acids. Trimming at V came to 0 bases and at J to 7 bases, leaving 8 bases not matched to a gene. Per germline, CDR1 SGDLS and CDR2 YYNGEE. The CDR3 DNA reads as TGTGCCAGCAGCGTAGCTACGGCGGGGGGGTATAATGAGCAGTTCTTC. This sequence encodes CASSVATAGGYNEQFF.

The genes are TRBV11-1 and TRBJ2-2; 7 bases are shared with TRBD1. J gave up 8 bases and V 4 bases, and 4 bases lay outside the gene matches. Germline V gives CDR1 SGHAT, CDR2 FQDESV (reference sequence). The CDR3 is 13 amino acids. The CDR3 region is CASSSTGLGELFF. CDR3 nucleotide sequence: TGTGCCAGCAGCTCGACAGGGCTAGGGGAGCTGTTTTTT. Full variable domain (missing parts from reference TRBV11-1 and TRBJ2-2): EAEVAQSPRYKITEKSQAVAFWCDPISGHATLYWYRQILGQGPELLVQFQDESVVDDSQLPKDRFSAERLKGVDSTLKIQPAELGDSAMYLCASSSTGLGELFFGEGSRLTVL.

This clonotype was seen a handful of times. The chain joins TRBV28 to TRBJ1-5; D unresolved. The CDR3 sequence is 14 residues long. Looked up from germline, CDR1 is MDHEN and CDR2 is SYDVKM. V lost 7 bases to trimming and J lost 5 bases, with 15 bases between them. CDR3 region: CASTLWGMYQPQHF. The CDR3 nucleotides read TGTGCCAGCACCCTGTGGGGTATGTATCAGCCCCAGCATTTT.